This T cell receptor beta chain was sequenced during a study of CD8+ T cells in alopecia areata. Isolated RNA was reverse transcribed into cDNA used as the sequencing template. TCRdb's copy holds only in-frame clones and misses some; the assay was immunoSEQ multiplex PCR. The table has 90,000 to 150,000 clones, 53% seen once. This sample's treatment: oral pan-JAK inhibitor, 5-10 mg twice daily. Trimming cost V 7 bases and J 2 bases, with 9 bases left between them. The germline V gene encodes CDR1 MNHEY and CDR2 SVGAGI. The CDR3 loop spans 13 amino acids. Sequenced here: CD4+ T cells sorted from blood, sampled at week 4, from a patient treated with tofacitinib. The receptor was derived from a human donor with alopecia areata. The chain recombines TRBV6-5 with TRBJ1-5; D not resolved. In nucleotides, the CDR3 is TGTGCCAGCACCTATGAGGGCAATCAGCCCCAGCATTTT. Its protein is CASTYEGNQPQHF.